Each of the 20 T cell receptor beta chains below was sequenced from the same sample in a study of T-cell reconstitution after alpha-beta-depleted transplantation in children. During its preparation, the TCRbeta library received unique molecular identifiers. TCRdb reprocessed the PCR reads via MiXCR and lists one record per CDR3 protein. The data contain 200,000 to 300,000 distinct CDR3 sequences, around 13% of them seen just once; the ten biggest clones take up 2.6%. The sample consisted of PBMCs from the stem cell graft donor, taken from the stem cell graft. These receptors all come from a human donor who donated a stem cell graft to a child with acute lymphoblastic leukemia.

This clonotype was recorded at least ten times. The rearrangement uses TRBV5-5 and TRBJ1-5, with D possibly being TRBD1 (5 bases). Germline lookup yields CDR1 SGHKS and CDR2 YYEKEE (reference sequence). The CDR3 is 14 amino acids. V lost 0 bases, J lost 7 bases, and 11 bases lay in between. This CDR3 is CASSLETELQPQHF. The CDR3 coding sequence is TGTGCCAGCAGCTTGGAGACAGAGCTACAGCCCCAGCATTTT.

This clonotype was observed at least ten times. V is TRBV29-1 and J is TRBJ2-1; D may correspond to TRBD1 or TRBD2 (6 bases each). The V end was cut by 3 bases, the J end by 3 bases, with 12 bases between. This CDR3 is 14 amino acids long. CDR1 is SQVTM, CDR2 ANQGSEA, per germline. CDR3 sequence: CSVDQGRGYNEQFF. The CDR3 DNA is TGCAGCGTTGATCAGGGGCGGGGCTACAATGAGCAGTTCTTC.

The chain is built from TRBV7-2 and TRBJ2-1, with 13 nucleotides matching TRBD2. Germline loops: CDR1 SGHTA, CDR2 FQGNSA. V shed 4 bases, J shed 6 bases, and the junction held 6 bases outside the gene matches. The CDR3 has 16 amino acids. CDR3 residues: CASSSRLAGGRNEQFF. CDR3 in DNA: TGTGCCAGCAGCTCTCGACTAGCGGGAGGTCGCAATGAGCAGTTCTTC.

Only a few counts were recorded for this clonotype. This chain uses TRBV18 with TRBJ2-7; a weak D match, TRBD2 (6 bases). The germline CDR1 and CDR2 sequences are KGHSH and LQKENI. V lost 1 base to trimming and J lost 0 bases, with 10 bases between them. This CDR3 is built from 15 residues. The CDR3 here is CASSPRGESSYEQYF. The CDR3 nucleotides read TGTGCCAGCTCACCACGGGGGGAGAGCTCCTACGAGCAGTACTTC.

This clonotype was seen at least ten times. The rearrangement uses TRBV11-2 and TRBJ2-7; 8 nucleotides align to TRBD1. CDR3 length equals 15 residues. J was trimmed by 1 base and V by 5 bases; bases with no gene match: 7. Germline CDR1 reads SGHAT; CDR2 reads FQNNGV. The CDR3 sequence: CASSLGQGGSYEQYF. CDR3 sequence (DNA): TGTGCCAGCAGCCTCGGACAGGGTGGTTCCTACGAGCAGTACTTC.

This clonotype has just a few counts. The CDR3 loop reads CASSLQGWETQYF. The CDR3 DNA is TGTGCCAGCAGCCTACAAGGTTGGGAGACCCAGTACTTC. The J gene is TRBJ2-5, the V gene TRBV27; D unresolved. CDR3 length: 13 residues. V lost 6 bases, J lost 5 bases, and 13 bases lay in between. Germline loops: CDR1 MNHEY, CDR2 SMNVEV (reference sequence).

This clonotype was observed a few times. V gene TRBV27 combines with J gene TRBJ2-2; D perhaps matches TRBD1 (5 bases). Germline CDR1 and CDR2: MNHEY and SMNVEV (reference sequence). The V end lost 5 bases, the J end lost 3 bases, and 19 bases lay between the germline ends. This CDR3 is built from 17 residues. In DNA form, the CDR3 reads TGTGCCAGCAGTCCACAGGACCAGGCACTATACACCGGGGAGCTGTTTTTT. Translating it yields CASSPQDQALYTGELFF.

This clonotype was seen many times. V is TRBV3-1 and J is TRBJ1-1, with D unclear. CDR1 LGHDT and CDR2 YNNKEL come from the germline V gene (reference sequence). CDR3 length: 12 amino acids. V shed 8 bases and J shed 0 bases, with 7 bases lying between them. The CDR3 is CASGSLNTEAFF. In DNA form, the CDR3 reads TGTGCCAGCGGCAGTCTGAACACTGAAGCTTTCTTT.

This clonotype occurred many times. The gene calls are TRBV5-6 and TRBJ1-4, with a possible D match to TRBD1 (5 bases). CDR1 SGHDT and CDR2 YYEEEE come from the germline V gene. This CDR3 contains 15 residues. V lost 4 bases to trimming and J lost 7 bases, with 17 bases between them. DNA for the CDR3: TGTGCCAGCAGCCCCGGGGGACGCGGGGGTGAAAAACTGTTTTTT. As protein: CASSPGGRGGEKLFF.

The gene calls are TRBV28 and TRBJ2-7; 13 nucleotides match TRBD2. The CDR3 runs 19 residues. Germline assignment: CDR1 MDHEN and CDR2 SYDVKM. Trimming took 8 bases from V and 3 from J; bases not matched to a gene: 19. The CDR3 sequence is CASCHSPGGGLAGFYEQYF. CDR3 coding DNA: TGTGCCAGCTGCCACTCCCCGGGGGGGGGACTAGCGGGGTTCTACGAGCAGTACTTC. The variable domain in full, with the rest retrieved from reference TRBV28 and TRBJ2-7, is DVKVTQSSRYLVKRTGEKVFLECVQDMDHENMFWYRQDPGLGLRLIYFSYDVKMKEKGDIPEGYSVSREKKERFSLILESASTNQTSMYLCASCHSPGGGLAGFYEQYFGPGTRLTVT.

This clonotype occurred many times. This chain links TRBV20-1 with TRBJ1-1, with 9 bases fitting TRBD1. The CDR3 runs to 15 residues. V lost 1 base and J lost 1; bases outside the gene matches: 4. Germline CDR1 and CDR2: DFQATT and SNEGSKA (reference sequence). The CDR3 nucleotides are TGCAGTGCTAGAGGACAGGGGGGACGGAACACTGAAGCTTTCTTT. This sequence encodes CSARGQGGRNTEAFF.

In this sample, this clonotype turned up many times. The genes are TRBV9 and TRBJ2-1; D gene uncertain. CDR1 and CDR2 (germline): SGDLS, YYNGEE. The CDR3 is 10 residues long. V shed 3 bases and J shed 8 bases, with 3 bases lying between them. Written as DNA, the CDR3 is TGTGCCAGCAGCGGGGATGAGCAGTTCTTC. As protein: CASSGDEQFF.

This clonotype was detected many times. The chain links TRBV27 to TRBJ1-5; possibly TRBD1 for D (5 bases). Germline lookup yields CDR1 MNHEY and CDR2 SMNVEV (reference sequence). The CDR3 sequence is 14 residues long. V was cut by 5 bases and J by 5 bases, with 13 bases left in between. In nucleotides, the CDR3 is TGTGCCAGCAGTCCGGGGACCTACTATCAGCCCCAGCATTTT. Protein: CASSPGTYYQPQHF.

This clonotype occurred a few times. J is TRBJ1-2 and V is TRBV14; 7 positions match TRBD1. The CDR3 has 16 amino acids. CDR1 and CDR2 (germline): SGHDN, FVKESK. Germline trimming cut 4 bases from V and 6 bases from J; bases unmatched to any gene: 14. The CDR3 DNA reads TGTGCCAGCAGCCTCAGACGAACCGGGACAGAGGATGGCTACACCTTC. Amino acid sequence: CASSLRRTGTEDGYTF.

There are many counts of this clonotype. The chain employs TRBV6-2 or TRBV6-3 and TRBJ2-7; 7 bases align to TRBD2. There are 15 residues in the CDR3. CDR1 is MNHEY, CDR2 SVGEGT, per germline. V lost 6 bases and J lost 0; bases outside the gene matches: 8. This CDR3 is CASRESSGPSYEQYF. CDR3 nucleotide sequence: TGTGCCAGCAGGGAATCTAGCGGACCCTCCTACGAGCAGTACTTC.

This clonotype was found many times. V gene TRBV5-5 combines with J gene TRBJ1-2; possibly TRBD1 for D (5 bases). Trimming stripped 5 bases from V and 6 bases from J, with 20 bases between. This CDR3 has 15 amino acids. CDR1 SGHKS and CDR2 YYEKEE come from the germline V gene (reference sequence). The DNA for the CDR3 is TGTGCCAGCAGGGTAGGGACGGTCAAAAGGGATGGCTACACCTTC. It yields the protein CASRVGTVKRDGYTF.

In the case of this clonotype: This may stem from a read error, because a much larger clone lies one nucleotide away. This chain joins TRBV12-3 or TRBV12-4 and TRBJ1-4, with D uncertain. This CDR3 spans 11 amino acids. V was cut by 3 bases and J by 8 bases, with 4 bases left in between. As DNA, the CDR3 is TGTGCCAGCAGTTTTAACGAAAAACTGTTTTTT. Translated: CASSFNEKLFF.

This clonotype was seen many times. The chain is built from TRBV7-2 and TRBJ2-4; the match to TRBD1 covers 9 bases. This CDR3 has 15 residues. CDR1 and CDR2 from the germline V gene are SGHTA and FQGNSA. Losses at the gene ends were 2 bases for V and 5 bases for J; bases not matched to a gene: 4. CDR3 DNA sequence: TGTGCCAGCAGCTTAAACAGGGGGCCGGAAAACATTCAGTACTTC. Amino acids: CASSLNRGPENIQYF.

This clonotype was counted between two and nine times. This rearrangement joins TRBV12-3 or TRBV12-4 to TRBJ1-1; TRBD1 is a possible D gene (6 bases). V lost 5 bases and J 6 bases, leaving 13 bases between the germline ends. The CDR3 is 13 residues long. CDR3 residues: CASSPTRGSEAFF. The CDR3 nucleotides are TGTGCCAGCAGTCCTACAAGGGGGTCTGAAGCTTTCTTT.

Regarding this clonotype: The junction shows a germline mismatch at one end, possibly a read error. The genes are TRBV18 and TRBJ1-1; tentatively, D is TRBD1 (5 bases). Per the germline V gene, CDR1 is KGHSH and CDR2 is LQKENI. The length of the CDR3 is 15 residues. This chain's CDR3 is CASSPKMDTNTESFF. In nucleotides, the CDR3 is TGTGCCAGCTCACCCAAGATGGACACCAACACTGAATCTTTCTTT.